This T cell receptor (beta chain) appears in the sequencing data of a study of blood T cells in healthy people across ages. As for the study in general: Through template switching, about one barcoded beta molecule was captured per two T cells, as measured in model experiments. The study, taken as a whole, reports: Diversity estimated from one million T cells was considered an underestimate. Getting older went along with TCR beta diversity per million T cells dropping roughly linearly.

There are 14 residues in the CDR3. Germline CDR1 SGHVS, CDR2 FNYEAQ. A second PCR of 7 to 11 cycles used a sample-barcoded 5' primer and a J-beta primer mix. Each cDNA molecule carried a tag from a template-switch adaptor that contained 12 random nucleotides. TCRdb reanalysed the 5' RACE reads using MiXCR and keeps one entry per CDR3 protein. The sample shows 800,000 to 1,300,000 distinct CDR3 sequences, around 25% of them seen only once. This clonotype has just a few counts. Its target is not known. One end of the junction fails to match germline, which may point to a read error. The same data also contributed to another study, on T cells of mothers and their children.

The receptor was isolated from a girl under 10 years old in good health. The sequenced material came from blood. The chain links TRBV7-6 to TRBJ1-2; TRBD1 might be the D (5 bases). CDR3 nucleotide sequence: TGCGCCAGCATAGGGGAGAAAGCTAACTATGGCTACACCTTC. Its translation: CASIGEKANYGYTF.